This entry describes one TCR beta chain. This clone's antigen is unknown. One base away there is no much larger clone; base qualities are not given. Trimmed from V: 1 base; trimmed from J: 1 base; junction bases lacking a gene match: 2. The germline V gene specifies SGHAT as CDR1 and FQNNGV as CDR2. Its CDR3 holds 16 amino acids, cysteine through phenylalanine. Solely the CDR3 DNA is kept, with 48 bases framed from the first base. This specimen belongs to a study of blood T cell repertoires in COVID-19 (TCRdb year 2020). Background on the whole study: The collaborator samples originated in the United States, Italy and Spain and spanned the acute and convalescent phases of COVID-19. The repertoires were released in a freely available public database meant as a resource for research on the immune response to SARS-CoV-2. The material from the prospective study consisted of cDNA or gDNA derived from T cells, B-cell-depleted T cells, or PBMCs. Where HLA class I and class II types were available, the types were taken from metadata supplied by the sample provider, not from assay-based typing. Sample metadata almost always included a de-identified subject ID, COVID-19 status, age in years and sex. The dataset comprised deeply sampled blood TCRbeta repertoires from subjects exposed to, actively infected with, or recovered from COVID-19. Samples came from the ongoing ImmuneRACE study (first 160 participants) plus 1,254 subjects from 6 global collaborators.

In the prospective study, participants were 18 to 89 years old, resided in about two dozen geographic areas of the United States, and were enrolled through a virtual design. To assign participants to cohorts, the prospective study relied on clinical history that participants themselves reported in a screening survey and a study questionnaire. ImmuneRACE Cohort 3 recovered participants were defined by two consecutive negative NP/OP PCR tests, healthcare professional clearance, or symptom resolution. In the prospective study, mobile phlebotomists collected whole blood, serum and a nasopharyngeal or oropharyngeal swab from each participant. Prospective study participants could optionally give additional blood draws and questionnaires over a 2-month period. Before DNA extraction, prospective study blood samples were shipped either frozen or at room temperature. Beyond this particular receptor, the publication reports: How much clinical and demographic metadata was included differed by source and by participant, and the metadata was provided uncurated.

TCRbeta CDR3 regions were amplified from genomic DNA using the immunoSEQ Assay, a bias-controlled multiplex PCR. Under the source paper's analysis protocol: Nucleated cell counts per sample were estimated from amplification of reference gene primers within the assay. To quantify the absolute abundance of each unique TCRbeta CDR3 rearrangement, sequence reads were collapsed and filtered. For each sample, productive Simpson clonality was calculated as the square root of Simpson's diversity index across productive rearrangements. This immuneACCESS table, as held by TCRdb, lists in-frame sequences with V and J called but not all clones. Of the missing ones, under half trace to an unresolved V gene in checked studies; the others have no known cause. V and J calls and clone size are copied from that table; D and trimming were computed from the DNA. This sample has 200,000 to 250,000 clones in its table, and nearly 90% of those were observed once. 11% of the sample is held by the ten biggest clonotypes.

The specimen sequenced was PBMCs or T cells enriched from blood (not recorded which). Rearrangement joined TRBV11-2 to TRBJ2-1; the junction holds 9 bases that match TRBD2. The receptor's source is a man aged 25-45 years who had recovered from COVID-19. The DNA sequence is given as TGTGCCAGCAGCTTAGGCGGGGGGGCTTCCTACAATGAGCAGTTCTTC. Its protein reads: CASSLGGGASYNEQFF.